The clone carrying this TCR beta chain showed up just a few times. Its target is not known. CDR3 length equals 14 residues. The V end lost 3 bases, the J end lost 1 base, and 9 bases lay between the germline ends. The treatment was: approximately nine-day PBMC culture with coronavirus spike peptide pools or control peptides (ViraFEST assay). The sample belongs to a study of vaccination and CD4 T cells after COVID-19. About the study: The authors gave control cultures a CEFX pool, an HIV-1 Nef pool, or no peptide.

Scientists ran DNA taken from cultured CD4+ T cells through the Oncomine TCR Beta short-read assay for sequencing. TCRdb re-analysed the PCR reads in MiXCR, keeping a single row per CDR3 protein. The table shows under 20,000 distinct CDR3 sequences, with about half occurring only once. Sample: CD4+ T cells from blood, cultured in vitro, taken before SARS-CoV-2 vaccination. The gene calls are TRBV12-3 or TRBV12-4 and TRBJ1-1; D is possibly TRBD1 (6 bases). This TCR was sampled from a human donor who had recovered from COVID-19. CDR3 loop: CASSFQGPNTEAFF. The CDR3 nucleotides are TGTGCCAGCAGTTTCCAGGGGCCGAACACTGAAGCTTTCTTT.